This T cell receptor (beta chain) derives from a study of blood T cell repertoires in COVID-19. About the study: Specimens from acute and convalescent COVID-19 originated in the United States, Italy and Spain. PBMCs, B-cell-depleted T cells, or T cells were the source of the cDNA or gDNA that made up the material.

In the study's own analysis: Amplification of reference gene primers was used by the study to estimate nucleated cell counts. Sequencing used immunoSEQ multiplex PCR; TCRdb keeps in-frame clones, though not all of them. V, J and clone size reflect that table, while D and trimming were determined from the DNA. Seen here are 65,000 to 90,000 clones, roughly 89% observed once, and the top ten hold approximately 10%. This clone showed up just once. This clonotype was sampled from a man at least 80 years old with acute or convalescent COVID-19. Sequenced input: peripheral blood.

The CDR3 region is CASSEDRGHSSPLHF. Written as DNA, the CDR3 is TGTGCCAGCAGTGAAGACAGGGGGCATAGTTCACCCCTCCACTTT. This chain links TRBV2 with TRBJ1-6; TRBD1 agrees at 9 bases. V dropped 1 base and J dropped 9; count of bases not matched to a gene: 4. The CDR3 covers 15 residues. CDR1 is SNHLY, CDR2 FYNNEI, per germline.